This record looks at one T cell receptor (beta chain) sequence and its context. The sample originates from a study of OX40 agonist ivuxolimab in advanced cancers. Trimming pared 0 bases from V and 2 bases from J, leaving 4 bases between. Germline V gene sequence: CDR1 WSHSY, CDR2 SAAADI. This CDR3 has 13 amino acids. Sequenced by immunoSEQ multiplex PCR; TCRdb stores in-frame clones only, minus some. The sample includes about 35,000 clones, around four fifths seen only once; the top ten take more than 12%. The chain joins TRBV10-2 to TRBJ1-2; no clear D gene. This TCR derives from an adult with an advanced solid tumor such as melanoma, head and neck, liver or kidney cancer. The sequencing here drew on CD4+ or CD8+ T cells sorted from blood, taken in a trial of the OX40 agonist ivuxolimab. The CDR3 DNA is TGCGCCAGCAGTGAGTCCAGGAACTATGGCTACACCTTC. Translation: CASSESRNYGYTF.